The clone carrying this T cell receptor beta chain has just one count. Within the sample, other DNA sequences also encode this same CDR3. The entry originates in a study of blood T cell repertoires in COVID-19. V shed 0 bases and J shed 1 base, with 7 bases lying between them. CDR1 and CDR2 from the germline V gene are GTSNPN and SVGIG (reference sequence). The CDR3 is 14 residues long. The protocol was immunoSEQ multiplex PCR, while the TCRdb copy is restricted to in-frame clones and leaves out a portion. The profile shows about 320,000 clones, approximately 86% of them singletons. Those who participated ranged in age from roughly 18 to 89 years and resided in 20 to 25 US areas.

Material: PBMCs or T cells enriched from blood (not recorded which). This TCR came from a woman aged 18-30 years who had recovered from COVID-19. This chain joins TRBV30 and TRBJ1-3, with D uncertain. CDR3 amino acids: CAWSVRGSGNTIYF. DNA for the CDR3: TGTGCCTGGAGTGTACGAGGTTCTGGAAACACCATATATTTT.